The rows below give T cell receptor beta chains drawn from one sample of a study of Ad26.COV2.S vaccination and SARS-CoV-2 variants. Libraries were prepared by immunoSEQ multiplex PCR; TCRdb keeps only in-frame clonotypes and omits some of them. The sample yields hundreds of thousands of clones, 92% seen once. The sample was peripheral blood, taken in a trial of Ad26.COV2.S vaccine versus placebo. Receptors originate from a person between 18 and 65 years old who received the Ad26.COV2.S COVID-19 vaccine or a placebo. Each CDR3 is given without its conserved first and last residue. Some rows mark clone size as missing; the rest say once, few, many or name a class of expanded clone.

j_gene: TRBJ1-1; abundance: -; v_gene: TRBV30; CDR3aa: ALNDRVDTEAF
j_gene: TRBJ2-1; abundance: once; v_gene: TRBV27; CDR3aa: ASSTSGSYNEQF
j_gene: TRBJ2-5; abundance: -; v_gene: TRBV7-6; CDR3aa: ASSLRGTETQY
j_gene: TRBJ2-6; abundance: once; v_gene: TRBV19; CDR3aa: ASSDLLPGGPSGANVLT
j_gene: TRBJ1-6; abundance: -; v_gene: TRBV5-1; CDR3aa: ASSPGTGAYNSPLH
j_gene: TRBJ1-2; abundance: -; v_gene: TRBV2; CDR3aa: ASSDRGLGYT
j_gene: TRBJ2-1; abundance: -; v_gene: TRBV5-6; CDR3aa: ASSYTGTAIYEQF
j_gene: TRBJ1-2; abundance: -; v_gene: TRBV11-2; CDR3aa: ASSLSPGTGVGYT
j_gene: TRBJ1-1; abundance: -; v_gene: TRBV19; CDR3aa: ASITGNTEAF
j_gene: TRBJ2-2; abundance: -; v_gene: TRBV7-2; CDR3aa: ASSIAWASGGAELF
j_gene: TRBJ2-7; abundance: few; v_gene: TRBV5-1; CDR3aa: ASSPTGGGISYEQY
j_gene: TRBJ1-5; abundance: -; v_gene: TRBV6-5; CDR3aa: ASSRRGTGHQPQH
j_gene: TRBJ1-2; abundance: -; v_gene: TRBV9; CDR3aa: ASSVLQGGSGGYT
j_gene: TRBJ1-2; abundance: -; v_gene: TRBV6-5; CDR3aa: ASSPGGLSNYGYT
j_gene: TRBJ1-5; abundance: -; v_gene: TRBV10-1; CDR3aa: ASSVEGFSNQPQH
j_gene: TRBJ2-1; abundance: -; v_gene: TRBV4-3; CDR3aa: ASSQARSGLENNEQF
j_gene: TRBJ2-1; abundance: -; v_gene: TRBV18; CDR3aa: ASSPRTSMYNEQF
j_gene: TRBJ1-1; abundance: -; v_gene: TRBV6-5; CDR3aa: ASSYSRGATNTEAF
j_gene: TRBJ1-4; abundance: -; v_gene: TRBV4-2; CDR3aa: ASSPRQGAEKLF
j_gene: TRBJ2-5; abundance: -; v_gene: TRBV6-6; CDR3aa: ASSLLGGGTQETQY
j_gene: TRBJ1-2; abundance: -; v_gene: TRBV9; CDR3aa: ASSVGGARASYGYT
j_gene: TRBJ2-7; abundance: -; v_gene: TRBV18; CDR3aa: ASSKGQGIHEQY
j_gene: TRBJ1-4; abundance: -; v_gene: TRBV19; CDR3aa: ASSIPPGTGDEKLF
j_gene: TRBJ2-2; abundance: -; v_gene: TRBV3-1/TRBV3-2; CDR3aa: ASSQTSLGGSDTGELF
j_gene: TRBJ2-2; abundance: -; v_gene: TRBV7-2; CDR3aa: ASSAALRGELF
j_gene: TRBJ1-1; abundance: few; v_gene: TRBV12-3/TRBV12-4; CDR3aa: ASRASGDEAF
j_gene: TRBJ2-1; abundance: -; v_gene: TRBV5-1; CDR3aa: ASSLGDPSQYNEQF
j_gene: TRBJ2-5; abundance: -; v_gene: TRBV28; CDR3aa: ASSLGGGKKETQY
j_gene: TRBJ1-1; abundance: -; v_gene: TRBV6-5; CDR3aa: ASSYGAGWNTEAF
j_gene: TRBJ1-2; abundance: -; v_gene: TRBV5-8; CDR3aa: ASSPQGAGDYGYT
j_gene: TRBJ1-1; abundance: -; v_gene: TRBV29-1; CDR3aa: SVVYSAEAF
j_gene: TRBJ2-7; abundance: -; v_gene: TRBV28; CDR3aa: ASSFGPQRAYEQY
j_gene: TRBJ1-2; abundance: -; v_gene: TRBV10-3; CDR3aa: AISGALFGYT
j_gene: TRBJ2-7; abundance: -; v_gene: TRBV7-9; CDR3aa: ASSLAARGEDEQY
j_gene: TRBJ1-6; abundance: few; v_gene: TRBV4-1; CDR3aa: ASSQGYNSPLH
j_gene: TRBJ2-7; abundance: -; v_gene: TRBV18; CDR3aa: ASSPGQGFHEQY
j_gene: TRBJ1-1; abundance: -; v_gene: TRBV19; CDR3aa: ASSPGGPNTEAF
j_gene: TRBJ1-2; abundance: -; v_gene: TRBV27; CDR3aa: ASSFGLGYGYT
j_gene: TRBJ1-2; abundance: -; v_gene: TRBV12-3/TRBV12-4; CDR3aa: ASSNDSNYGYT
j_gene: TRBJ1-4; abundance: -; v_gene: TRBV29-1; CDR3aa: SVRGVGSNEKLF
j_gene: TRBJ1-1; abundance: -; v_gene: TRBV28; CDR3aa: ASSLPGVDTEAF
j_gene: TRBJ2-5; abundance: -; v_gene: TRBV27; CDR3aa: ASSLRQGKETQY
j_gene: TRBJ2-7; abundance: few; v_gene: TRBV7-6; CDR3aa: ASSLARGEQY
j_gene: TRBJ1-1; abundance: few; v_gene: TRBV7-6; CDR3aa: ASSLSGGPNTEAF
j_gene: TRBJ1-6; abundance: -; v_gene: TRBV30; CDR3aa: ASTRAGIGSYNSPLH
j_gene: TRBJ1-5; abundance: -; v_gene: TRBV20-1; CDR3aa: SASSGANNQPQH
j_gene: TRBJ1-1; abundance: -; v_gene: TRBV6-6; CDR3aa: ATTGPGGTEAF
j_gene: TRBJ2-3; abundance: once; v_gene: TRBV28; CDR3aa: ASRANAGGGTQY